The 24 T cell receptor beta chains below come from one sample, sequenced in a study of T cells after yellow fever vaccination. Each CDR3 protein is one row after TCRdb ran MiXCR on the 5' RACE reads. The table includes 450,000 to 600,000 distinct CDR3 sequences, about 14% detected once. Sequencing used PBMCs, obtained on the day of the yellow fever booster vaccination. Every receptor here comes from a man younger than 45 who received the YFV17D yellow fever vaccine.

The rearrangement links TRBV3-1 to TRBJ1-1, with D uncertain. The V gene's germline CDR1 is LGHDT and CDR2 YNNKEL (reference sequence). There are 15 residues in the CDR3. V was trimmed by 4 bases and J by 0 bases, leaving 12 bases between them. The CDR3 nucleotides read TGTGCCAGCAGCCCCCTAGGCAGGATGAACACTGAAGCTTTCTTT. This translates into CASSPLGRMNTEAFF. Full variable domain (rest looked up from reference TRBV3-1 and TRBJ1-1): DTAVSQTPKYLVTQMGNDKSIKCEQNLGHDTMYWYKQDSKKFLKIMFSYNNKELIINETVPNRFSPKSPDKAHLNLHINSLELGDSAVYFCASSPLGRMNTEAFFGQGTRLTVV.

CDR3 in amino acids: CASSLSRVSAFF. In DNA form, the CDR3 reads TGTGCCAGCAGTTTAAGCAGGGTATCAGCTTTCTTT. The gene calls are TRBV12-3 or TRBV12-4 and TRBJ1-1; possible D gene TRBD1, 5 bases. This CDR3 spans 12 amino acids. Trimming removed 2 bases at V and 10 bases at J, with 11 bases between.

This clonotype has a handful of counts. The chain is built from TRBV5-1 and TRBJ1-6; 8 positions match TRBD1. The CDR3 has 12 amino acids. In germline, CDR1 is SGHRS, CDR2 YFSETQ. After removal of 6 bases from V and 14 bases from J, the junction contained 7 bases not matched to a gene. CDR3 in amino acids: CASTLTGETLHF. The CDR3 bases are TGCGCCAGCACCCTGACAGGGGAGACCCTCCACTTT.

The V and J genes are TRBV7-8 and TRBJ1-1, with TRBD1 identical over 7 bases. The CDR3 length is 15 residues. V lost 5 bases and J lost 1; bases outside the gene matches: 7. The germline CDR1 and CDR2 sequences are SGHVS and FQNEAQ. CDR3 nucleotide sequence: TGTGCCAGCAGCGCCCGACAGGGCGCGAACACTGAAGCTTTCTTT. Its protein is CASSARQGANTEAFF.

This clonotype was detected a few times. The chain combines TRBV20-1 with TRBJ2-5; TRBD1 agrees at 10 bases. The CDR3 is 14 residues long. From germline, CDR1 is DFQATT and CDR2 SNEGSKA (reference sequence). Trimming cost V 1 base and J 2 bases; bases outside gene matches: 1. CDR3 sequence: CSARGTGGQETQYF. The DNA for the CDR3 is TGCAGTGCTAGAGGGACAGGGGGTCAAGAGACCCAGTACTTC.

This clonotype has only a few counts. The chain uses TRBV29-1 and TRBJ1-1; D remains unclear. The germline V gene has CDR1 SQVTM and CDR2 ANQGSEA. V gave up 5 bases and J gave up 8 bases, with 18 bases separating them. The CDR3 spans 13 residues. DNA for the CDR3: TGCAGCGTTACAGCGAGCGGAGGTAAGGAAGCTTTCTTT. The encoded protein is CSVTASGGKEAFF.

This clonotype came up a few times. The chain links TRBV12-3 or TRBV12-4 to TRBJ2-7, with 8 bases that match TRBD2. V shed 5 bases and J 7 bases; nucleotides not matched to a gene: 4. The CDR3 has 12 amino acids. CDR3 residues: CASSPGGIEQYF. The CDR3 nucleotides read TGTGCCAGCAGTCCGGGGGGGATTGAGCAGTACTTC.

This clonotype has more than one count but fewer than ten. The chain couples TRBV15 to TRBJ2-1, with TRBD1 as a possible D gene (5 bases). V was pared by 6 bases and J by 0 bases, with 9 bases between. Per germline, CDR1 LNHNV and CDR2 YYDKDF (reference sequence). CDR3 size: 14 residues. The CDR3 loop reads CATRQARSYNEQFF. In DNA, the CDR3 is TGTGCCACCAGACAGGCCCGCTCCTACAATGAGCAGTTCTTC.

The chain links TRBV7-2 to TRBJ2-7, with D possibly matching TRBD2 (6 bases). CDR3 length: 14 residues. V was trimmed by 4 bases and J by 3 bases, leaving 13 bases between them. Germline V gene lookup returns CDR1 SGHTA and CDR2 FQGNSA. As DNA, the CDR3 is TGTGCCAGCAGCTGGCGGATCGGGAGCTACGAGCAGTACTTC. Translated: CASSWRIGSYEQYF.

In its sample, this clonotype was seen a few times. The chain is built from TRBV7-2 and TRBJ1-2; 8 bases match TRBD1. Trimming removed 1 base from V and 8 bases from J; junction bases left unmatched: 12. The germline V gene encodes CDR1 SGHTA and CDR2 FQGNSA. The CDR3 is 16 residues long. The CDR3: CASSLDWAAGGRGYTF. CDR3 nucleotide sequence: TGTGCCAGCAGCTTAGATTGGGCTGCAGGGGGCAGAGGCTACACCTTC.

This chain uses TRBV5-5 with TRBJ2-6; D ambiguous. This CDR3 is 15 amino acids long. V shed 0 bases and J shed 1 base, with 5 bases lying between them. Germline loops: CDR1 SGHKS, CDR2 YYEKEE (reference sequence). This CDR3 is CASSLADSGANVLTF. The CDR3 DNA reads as TGTGCCAGCAGCTTGGCTGATTCTGGGGCCAACGTCCTGACTTTC.

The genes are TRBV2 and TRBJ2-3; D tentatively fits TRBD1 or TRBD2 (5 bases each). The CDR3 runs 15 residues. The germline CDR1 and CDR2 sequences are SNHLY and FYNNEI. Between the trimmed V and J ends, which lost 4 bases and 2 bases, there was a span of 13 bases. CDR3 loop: CASSGGTVPTDTQYF. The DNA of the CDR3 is TGTGCCAGCAGTGGGGGGACGGTCCCCACAGATACGCAGTATTTT.

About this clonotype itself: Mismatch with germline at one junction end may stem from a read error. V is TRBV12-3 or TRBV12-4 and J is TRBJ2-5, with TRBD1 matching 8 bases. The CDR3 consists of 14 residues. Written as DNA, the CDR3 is TGTGCCAGCTCCCGAACAGGGGGGCAAGGGACCCAGTACTTC. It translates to CASSRTGGQGTQYF.

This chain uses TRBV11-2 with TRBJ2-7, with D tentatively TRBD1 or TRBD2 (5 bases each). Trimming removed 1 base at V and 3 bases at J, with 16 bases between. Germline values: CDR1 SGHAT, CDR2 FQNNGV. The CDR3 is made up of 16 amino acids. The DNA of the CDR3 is TGTGCCAGCAGCTTAGCCCCCGGGACCAGGAGCTACGAGCAGTACTTC. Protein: CASSLAPGTRSYEQYF.

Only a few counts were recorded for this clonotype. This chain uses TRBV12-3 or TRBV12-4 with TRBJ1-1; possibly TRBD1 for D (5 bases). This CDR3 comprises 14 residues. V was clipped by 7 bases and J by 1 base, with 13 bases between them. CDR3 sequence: CASKGQGQNTEAFF. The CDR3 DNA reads TGTGCCAGCAAAGGCCAGGGTCAGAACACTGAAGCTTTCTTT.

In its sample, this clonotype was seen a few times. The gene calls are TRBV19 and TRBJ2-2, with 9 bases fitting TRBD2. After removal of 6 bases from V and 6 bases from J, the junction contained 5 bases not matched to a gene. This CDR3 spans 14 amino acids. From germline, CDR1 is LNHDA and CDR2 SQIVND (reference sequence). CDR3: CASSRTSVAGELFF. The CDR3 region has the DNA TGTGCCAGTAGCAGGACTAGCGTCGCCGGGGAGCTGTTTTTT.

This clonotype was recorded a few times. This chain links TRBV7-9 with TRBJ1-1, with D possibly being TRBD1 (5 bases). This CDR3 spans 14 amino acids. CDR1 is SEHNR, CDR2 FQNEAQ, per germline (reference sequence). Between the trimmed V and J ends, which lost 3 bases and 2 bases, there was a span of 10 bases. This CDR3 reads CASSLGEPNTEAFF. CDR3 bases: TGTGCCAGCAGCTTGGGGGAGCCCAACACTGAAGCTTTCTTT.

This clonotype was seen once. CDR3 DNA: TGTGCCAGCAGCCCTCGGGTCGGGCGGGAGACCCAGTACTTC. Translating gives CASSPRVGRETQYF. V usage is TRBV7-7 and J usage is TRBJ2-5, with unresolved D. V gave up 5 bases and J gave up 5 bases, with 15 bases separating them. Germline loops: CDR1 SSHAT, CDR2 FNYEAQ (reference sequence). CDR3 length: 14 residues.

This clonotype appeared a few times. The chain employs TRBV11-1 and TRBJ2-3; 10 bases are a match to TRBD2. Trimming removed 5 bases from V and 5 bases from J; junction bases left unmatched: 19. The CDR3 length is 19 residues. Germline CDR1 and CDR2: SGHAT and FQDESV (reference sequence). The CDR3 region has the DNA TGTGCCAGCAGCCTCCCAGCTGGGCTAGCGGGGGAGTATGGAGATACGCAGTATTTT. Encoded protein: CASSLPAGLAGEYGDTQYF.

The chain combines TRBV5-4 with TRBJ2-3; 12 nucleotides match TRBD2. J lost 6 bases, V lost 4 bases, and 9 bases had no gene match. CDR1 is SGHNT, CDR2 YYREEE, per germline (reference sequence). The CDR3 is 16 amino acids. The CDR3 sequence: CASSPGLAGISDTQYF. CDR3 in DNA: TGTGCCAGCAGCCCAGGACTAGCGGGAATTTCCGATACGCAGTATTTT.

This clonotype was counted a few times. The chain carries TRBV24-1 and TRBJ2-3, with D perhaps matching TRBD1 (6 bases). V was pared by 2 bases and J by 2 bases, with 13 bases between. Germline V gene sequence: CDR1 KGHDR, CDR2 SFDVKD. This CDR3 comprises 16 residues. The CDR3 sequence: CATSDWKDRFTDTQYF. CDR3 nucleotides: TGTGCCACCAGTGATTGGAAGGACAGATTCACAGATACGCAGTATTTT.

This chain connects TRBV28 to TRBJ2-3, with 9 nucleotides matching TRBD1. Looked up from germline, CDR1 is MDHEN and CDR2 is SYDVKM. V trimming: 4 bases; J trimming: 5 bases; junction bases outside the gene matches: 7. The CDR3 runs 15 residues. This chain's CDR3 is CASSSGTGIGDTQYF. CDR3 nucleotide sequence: TGTGCCAGCAGTTCCGGGACAGGGATCGGAGATACGCAGTATTTT.

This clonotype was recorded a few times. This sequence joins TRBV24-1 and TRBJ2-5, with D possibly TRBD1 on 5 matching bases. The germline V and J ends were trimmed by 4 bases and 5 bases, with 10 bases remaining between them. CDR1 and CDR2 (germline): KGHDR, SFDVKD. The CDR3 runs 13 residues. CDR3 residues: CATSDPAGETQYF. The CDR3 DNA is TGTGCCACCAGTGACCCGGCAGGGGAGACCCAGTACTTC.

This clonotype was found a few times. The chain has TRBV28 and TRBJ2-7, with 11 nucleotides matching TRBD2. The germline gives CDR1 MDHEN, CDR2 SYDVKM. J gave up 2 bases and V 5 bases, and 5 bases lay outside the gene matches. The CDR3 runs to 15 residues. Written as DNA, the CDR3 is TGTGCCAGCAGTCAGCTTAGCGGGAGGGCCTACGAGCAGTACTTC. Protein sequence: CASSQLSGRAYEQYF.